This entry concerns a single T cell receptor beta chain. Its antigen is unknown. V dropped 2 bases and J dropped 0 bases, with 8 bases sitting between them. Germline CDR1 is SNHLY and CDR2 is FYNNEI. The length of the CDR3 is 15 residues. Primers included in the PCR were 60 Vbeta and 13 Jbeta primers. The assay was immunoSEQ multiplex PCR, and TCRdb's table has in-frame clones only and misses some. This table has about 190,000 clones, around 81% appearing once. The data stem from a study of cytomegalovirus exposure and HLA in healthy donors. Study-wide results and limits: The study recorded 160 or so TCR beta chains that were cytomegalovirus-associated. When a later analysis compared HLA-associated TCR beta chains with equally common others, the HLA-associated chains turned out to be more clonally expanded and to have lower generation probabilities. Compared with the approximately 700-donor mean, an Asian-associated ancestry cluster reportedly had fewer N-insertions, according to a later analysis.

Sampled while nominally healthy, donors likely had unrecorded immune exposures. The rearrangement joins TRBV2 to TRBJ2-4; D perhaps matches TRBD2 (5 bases). This receptor was obtained from a woman under 30 in good health and CMV-seropositive. Material for sequencing was PBMCs. Here the CDR3 DNA reads TGTGCCAGCAGTGAATACGGGGTAGCCAAAAACATTCAGTACTTC. Translated, it gives CASSEYGVAKNIQYF.